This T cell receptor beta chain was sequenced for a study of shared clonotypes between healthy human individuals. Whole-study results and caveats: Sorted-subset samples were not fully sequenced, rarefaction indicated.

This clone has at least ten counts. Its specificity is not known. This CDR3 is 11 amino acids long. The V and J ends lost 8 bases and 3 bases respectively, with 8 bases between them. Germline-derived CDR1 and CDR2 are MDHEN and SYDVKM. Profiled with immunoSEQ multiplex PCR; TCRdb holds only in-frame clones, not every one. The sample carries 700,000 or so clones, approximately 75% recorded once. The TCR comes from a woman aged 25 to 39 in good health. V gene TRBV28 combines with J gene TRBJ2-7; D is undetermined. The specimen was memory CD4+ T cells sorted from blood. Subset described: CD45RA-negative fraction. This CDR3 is CASGVRYEQYF. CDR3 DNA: TGTGCCAGCGGGGTCCGCTACGAGCAGTACTTC. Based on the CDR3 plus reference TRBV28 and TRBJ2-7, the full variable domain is DVKVTQSSRYLVKRTGEKVFLECVQDMDHENMFWYRQDPGLGLRLIYFSYDVKMKEKGDIPEGYSVSREKKERFSLILESASTNQTSMYLCASGVRYEQYFGPGTRLTVT.